This is a list of T cell receptor beta chains from one sample in a study of graft-versus-host responses after intestinal transplantation. Their target antigens are unknown. Sequencing used immunoSEQ multiplex PCR; TCRdb keeps in-frame clones, though not all of them. The repertoire holds around 71,000 clones, with roughly 94% as singletons. The input for sequencing was unstimulated CD8+ T cells sorted from spleen or lymph node cells, taken before intestinal transplant. These receptors were taken from a human donor who received an intestinal transplant. CDR3s include the opening cysteine and the closing phenylalanine or tryptophan. D genes are given only for firm matches. A clone size is listed for some rows: how often the clone was seen (once, few, many), or a class if it is expanded.

TRBJ1-2	NA	TRBV10-2	NA	CASSMSPAANYGYTF	TGCGCCAGCAGTATGAGCCCGGCGGCTAACTATGGCTACACCTTC
TRBJ2-3	TRBD2	TRBV5-6	NA	CASSSGLALTATDTQYF	TGTGCCAGCAGCTCGGGACTAGCCCTCACCGCCACAGATACGCAGTATTTT
TRBJ1-1	TRBD1	TRBV10-1	NA	CASSERQGTEAFF	TGCGCCAGCAGTGAGCGACAGGGGACTGAAGCTTTCTTT
TRBJ2-5	NA	TRBV2	NA	CASSELDYPHWTQYF	TGTGCCAGCAGTGAACTGGACTACCCCCATTGGACCCAGTACTTC
TRBJ1-5	NA	TRBV6-1	once	CASSEYGIMRHF	TGTGCCAGCAGTGAATACGGGATCATGAGGCATTTT
TRBJ2-6	TRBD1	TRBV9	NA	CASSVRTGRASGANVLTF	TGTGCCAGCAGCGTTAGGACAGGGCGGGCCTCTGGGGCCAACGTCCTGACTTTC
TRBJ2-3	TRBD2	TRBV6-1	once	CASSEGLAGADTQYF	TGTGCCAGCAGTGAAGGACTAGCGGGGGCAGATACGCAGTATTTT
TRBJ2-7	TRBD2	TRBV28	once	CASNGLAGEWVYEQYF	TGTGCCAGCAACGGACTAGCGGGAGAATGGGTCTACGAGCAGTACTTC
TRBJ1-1	NA	TRBV18	NA	CASSPSGSSLGEAFF	TGTGCCAGCTCACCGTCAGGTTCGTCCTTGGGGGAAGCTTTCTTT
TRBJ2-5	NA	TRBV7-9	NA	CASSFSQGESETQYF	TGTGCCAGCAGCTTTTCCCAGGGAGAGTCAGAGACCCAGTACTTC
TRBJ1-5	TRBD1	TRBV6-1	NA	CASTFRDSVNQPQHF	TGTGCCAGCACTTTCCGGGACAGCGTTAATCAGCCCCAGCATTTT
TRBJ2-1	TRBD2	TRBV7-2	NA	CASRPPASGRGNEQFF	TGTGCCAGCAGGCCCCCCGCTAGCGGGAGAGGGAATGAGCAGTTCTTC
TRBJ2-1	NA	TRBV20-1	NA	CSARTYNEQFF	TGCAGTGCTAGGACCTACAATGAGCAGTTCTTC
TRBJ2-7	TRBD2	TRBV28	NA	CASSFSGGRDLGSYEQYF	TGTGCCAGCAGTTTCTCGGGCGGGAGGGACTTAGGGTCCTACGAGCAGTACTTC